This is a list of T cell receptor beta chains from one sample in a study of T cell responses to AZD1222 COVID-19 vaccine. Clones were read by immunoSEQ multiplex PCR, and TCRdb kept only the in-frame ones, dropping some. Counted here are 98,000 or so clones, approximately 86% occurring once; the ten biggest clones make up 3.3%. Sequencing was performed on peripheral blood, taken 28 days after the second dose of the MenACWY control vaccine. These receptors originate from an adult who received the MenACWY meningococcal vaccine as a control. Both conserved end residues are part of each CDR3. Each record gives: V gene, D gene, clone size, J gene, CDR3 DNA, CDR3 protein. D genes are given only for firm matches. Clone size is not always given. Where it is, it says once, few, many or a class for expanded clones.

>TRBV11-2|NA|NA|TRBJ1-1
TGTGCCAGCAGCTTAAGATGGGGACACCAGAACACTGAAGCTTTCTTT
CASSLRWGHQNTEAFF
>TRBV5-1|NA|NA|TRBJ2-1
TGCGCCAGCAGCTCCGCTGGGGCCGGGGCTAGCTCCTACAATGAGCAGTTCTTC
CASSSAGAGASSYNEQFF
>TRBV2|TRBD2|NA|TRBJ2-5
TGTGCCAGCAGTGAAGCGCACCAGCGGGGGGCTCGGGAGACCCAGTACTTC
CASSEAHQRGARETQYF
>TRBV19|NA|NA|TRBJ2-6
TGTGCCAGTCAGTCCGGGGCCAACGTCCTGACTTTC
CASQSGANVLTF
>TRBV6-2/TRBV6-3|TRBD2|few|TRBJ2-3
TGTGCCAGCAGCCTCGGGACTAGCGGGGTGGATACGCAGTATTTT
CASSLGTSGVDTQYF
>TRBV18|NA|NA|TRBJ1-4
TGTGCCAGCTCACCACAGGGAACCAACGAAAAACTGTTTTTT
CASSPQGTNEKLFF
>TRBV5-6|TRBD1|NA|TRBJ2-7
TGTGCCAGCAGCTTGGCGGGCAGGGGGCTGAGCTACGAGCAGTACTTC
CASSLAGRGLSYEQYF
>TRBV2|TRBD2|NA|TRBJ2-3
TGTGCCAGCACCCCCTCGAGTCGGCGGGGGGGCACAGATACGCAGTATTTT
CASTPSSRRGGTDTQYF
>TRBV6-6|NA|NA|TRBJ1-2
TGTGCCAGCAGTTACTCGGCAGCTAACTATGGCTACACCTTC
CASSYSAANYGYTF
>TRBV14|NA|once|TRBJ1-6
TGTGCCAGCAGCCAAATAACAGGGAATTCACCCCTCCACTTT
CASSQITGNSPLHF
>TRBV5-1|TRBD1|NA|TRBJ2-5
TGCGCCAGCAGCTTGGGTGTGGGACAGTTGAGCCAAGAGACCCAGTACTTC
CASSLGVGQLSQETQYF